Included here is one T cell receptor (beta chain) sequence, with context. The data were taken from a study of blood T cell repertoires in COVID-19. On the study more broadly: Sites in the United States, Italy and Spain provided acute and convalescent COVID-19 samples.

Authors' methods: Amplifying reference gene primers gave estimates of nucleated cell counts. The repertoire was sequenced with immunoSEQ multiplex PCR; TCRdb's copy has only in-frame clones and lacks some. V, J and clone size are taken as reported in that table, and D and trimming were inferred from the DNA itself. The sample comprises more than 300,000 clones, about 85% of which are singletons, and approximately 5.4% rests with the top ten. The CDR3 runs to 13 residues. Germline CDR1 and CDR2: SNHLY and FYNNEI. Trimming took off 6 bases at V and 3 bases at J, with 9 bases between the two ends. This sequence originates from a woman aged 25 to 39 who had recovered from COVID-19. The gene calls are TRBV2 and TRBJ2-1; weak D call: TRBD1 (6 bases). The specimen sequenced was PBMCs or T cells enriched from blood (not recorded which). This CDR3 reads CASRVDSYNEQFF. As DNA, the CDR3 is TGTGCCAGCAGAGTGGACAGCTACAATGAGCAGTTCTTC. The entire variable domain, with the rest obtained from reference TRBV2 and TRBJ2-1, is as follows: EPEVTQTPSHQVTQMGQEVILRCVPISNHLYFYWYRQILGQKVEFLVSFYNNEISEKSEIFDDQFSVERPDGSNFTLKIRSTKLEDSAMYFCASRVDSYNEQFFGPGTRLTVL.